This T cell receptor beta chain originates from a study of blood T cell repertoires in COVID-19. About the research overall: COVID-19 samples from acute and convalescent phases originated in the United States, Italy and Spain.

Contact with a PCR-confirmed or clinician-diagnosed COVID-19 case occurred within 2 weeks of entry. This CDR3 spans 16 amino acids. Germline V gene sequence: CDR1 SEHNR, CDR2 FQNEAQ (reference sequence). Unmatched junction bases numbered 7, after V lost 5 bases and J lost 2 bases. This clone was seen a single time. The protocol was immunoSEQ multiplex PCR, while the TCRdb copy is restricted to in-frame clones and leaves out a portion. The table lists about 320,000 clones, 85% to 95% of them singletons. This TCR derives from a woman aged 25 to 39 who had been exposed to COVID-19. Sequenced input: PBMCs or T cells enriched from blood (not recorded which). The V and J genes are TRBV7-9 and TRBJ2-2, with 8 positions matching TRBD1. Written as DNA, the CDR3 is TGTGCCAGCAGCCTCCGGACAGGGCGAAACACCGGGGAGCTGTTTTTT. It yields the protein CASSLRTGRNTGELFF.